One sample yielded the 16 T cell receptor beta chains listed below, sequenced in a study of response to subunit inactivated influenza vaccine. MiXCR was run by TCRdb on the RT-PCR reads, yielding one entry per CDR3 protein. The repertoire holds some 480,000 distinct CDR3 sequences, with roughly 9.8% as singletons. The material sequenced was PBMCs from blood, taken 40 to 50 days after vaccination. The receptors shown here come from a man aged 50 to 60 who received an inactivated influenza vaccine.

The gene calls are TRBV9 and TRBJ1-2; tentatively, D is TRBD1 (6 bases). The germline V gene encodes CDR1 SGDLS and CDR2 YYNGEE. V dropped 4 bases and J dropped 8 bases, with 24 bases sitting between them. The CDR3 is made up of 16 amino acids. The CDR3 nucleotides read TGTGCCAGCAGCCCGCGGGGGCTAAGCCAGTCAGACGGCTACACCTTC. Amino acid sequence: CASSPRGLSQSDGYTF. Drawing the rest from reference TRBV9 and TRBJ1-2, the complete variable domain is DSGVTQTPKHLITATGQRVTLRCSPRSGDLSVYWYQQSLDQGLQFLIQYYNGEERAKGNILERFSAQQFPDLHSELNLSSLELGDSALYFCASSPRGLSQSDGYTFGSGTRLTVV.

This clonotype came up many times. The chain joins TRBV5-6 to TRBJ1-1, with D hard to call. The CDR3 is 12 residues long. V gave up 5 bases and J gave up 6 bases, with 11 bases separating them. Germline V gene data show CDR1 as SGHDT and CDR2 as YYEEEE. CDR3 nucleotide sequence: TGTGCCAGCAGGACCCGGGCCTCTGAAGCTTTCTTT. Translated, it gives CASRTRASEAFF.

This clonotype has more than one count but fewer than ten. The genes are TRBV6-6 and TRBJ2-7; no clear D gene. This CDR3 contains 13 residues. Germline loops: CDR1 MNHNY, CDR2 SVGAGI (reference sequence). Trimming stripped 7 bases from V and 0 bases from J, with 10 bases between. CDR3 residues: CASKASNSYEQYF. In DNA form, the CDR3 reads TGTGCCAGCAAGGCGTCAAACTCCTACGAGCAGTACTTC.

This clonotype was seen repeatedly, ten times or more. J is TRBJ1-5 and V is TRBV12-3 or TRBV12-4; 9 bases map to TRBD1. Trimming took 6 bases from V and 7 from J; bases not matched to a gene: 7. The CDR3 is 14 amino acids. In DNA form, the CDR3 reads TGTGCCAGCAGGTCCGGGACAGGGAACCAGCCCCAGCATTTT. It is translated as CASRSGTGNQPQHF.

This clonotype was detected only a few times. The CDR3 loop reads CASSVGTRDEQFF. DNA of the CDR3: TGTGCCAGCAGCGTAGGAACTAGAGATGAGCAGTTCTTC. The chain carries TRBV9 and TRBJ2-1; a weak D match, TRBD2 (5 bases). The CDR3 length is 13 residues. Trimming pared 0 bases from V and 8 bases from J, leaving 9 bases between. CDR1 is SGDLS, CDR2 YYNGEE, per germline.

The rearrangement links TRBV12-3 or TRBV12-4 to TRBJ1-2; unclear D gene. This CDR3 is 13 amino acids long. Trimming cost V 8 bases and J 2 bases, with 12 bases left between them. CDR3 residues: CASWMGRNYGYTF. DNA of the CDR3: TGTGCCAGCTGGATGGGCAGGAACTATGGCTACACCTTC.

The chain employs TRBV6-2 or TRBV6-3 and TRBJ2-7, with 10 bases aligning to TRBD1. Germline CDR1 is MNHEY and CDR2 is SVGEGT. J lost 5 bases, V lost 2 bases, and 6 bases had no gene match. This CDR3 has 15 amino acids. Written as DNA, the CDR3 is TGTGCCAGCAGTTACCGGGACAGGGGAAGAGACGAGCAGTACTTC. Residues: CASSYRDRGRDEQYF.

The sample holds a few counts of this clonotype. The rearrangement joins TRBV15 to TRBJ1-2; D call uncertain. This CDR3 is built from 14 residues. Germline CDR1 is LNHNV and CDR2 is YYDKDF (reference sequence). Trimming cost V 5 bases and J 4 bases, with 14 bases left between them. The CDR3 bases are TGTGCCACCAGCCTCGGTGGTCAGACCTATGGCTACACCTTC. Its protein product is CATSLGGQTYGYTF.

Ten or more counts support this clonotype. This sequence joins TRBV7-6 and TRBJ2-5; tentative D call: TRBD1 (6 bases). Trimming removed 6 bases from V and 3 bases from J, with 11 bases in between. Germline CDR1 SGHVS, CDR2 FNYEAQ. CDR3 length: 13 residues. CDR3 in DNA: TGTGCCAGCAGTCCAGGGGTAGAAGAGACCCAGTACTTC. It is translated as CASSPGVEETQYF.

This clonotype was counted many times. The CDR3 DNA reads as TGCAGTGCTAGAGGGGCGACTAGCGGGAGGGCTTGGGAGACCCAGTACTTC. Protein: CSARGATSGRAWETQYF. The rearrangement joins TRBV20-1 to TRBJ2-5, with 14 bases matching TRBD2. Germline V gene data show CDR1 as DFQATT and CDR2 as SNEGSKA (reference sequence). V gave up 1 base and J gave up 5 bases; unmatched junction bases: 9. This CDR3 has 17 residues.

This clonotype was seen a few times. The rearrangement joins TRBV6-1 to TRBJ1-1; 7 bases agree with TRBD1. Germline CDR1 is MNHNS and CDR2 is SASEGT. The CDR3 is made up of 14 amino acids. V was clipped by 6 bases and J by 5 bases; unmatched bases: 9. The CDR3 nucleotides read TGTGCCAGCAGACCCCAGCAGGGGGAAACTGAAGCTTTCTTT. The encoded protein is CASRPQQGETEAFF.

This clonotype was seen repeatedly, ten times or more. This rearrangement joins TRBV12-3 or TRBV12-4 to TRBJ2-3; D may be TRBD1 (6 bases). V was shortened by 5 bases and J by 10 bases, with 10 bases between the two germline ends. The CDR3 runs to 11 residues. In DNA form, the CDR3 reads TGTGCCAGCAGTACAGGGAGCGCGCAGTATTTT. Protein product: CASSTGSAQYF.

This clonotype was detected only a few times. V usage is TRBV15 and J usage is TRBJ2-7, with D uncertain. The CDR3 sequence is 15 residues long. CDR1 is LNHNV, CDR2 YYDKDF, per germline (reference sequence). Trimming cost V 1 base and J 6 bases, with 16 bases left between them. DNA of the CDR3: TGTGCCACCAGCAGAGGAGCCAGGACCCTGTCCGAGCAGTACTTC. Its protein product is CATSRGARTLSEQYF.

This chain joins TRBV7-3 and TRBJ2-1, with 14 bases matching TRBD2. Trimming cost V 5 bases and J 9 bases; bases outside gene matches: 12. This CDR3 region has 17 residues. Germline V lookup: CDR1 SGHTA, CDR2 FQGTGA. CDR3 region: CASSKGTSGRYGGEQFF. The CDR3, as DNA: TGTGCCAGCAGCAAAGGGACTAGCGGGAGATATGGGGGTGAGCAGTTCTTC.

This chain uses TRBV4-2 with TRBJ2-5; D unclear. In germline, CDR1 is LGHNA, CDR2 YNFKEQ. CDR3 length: 14 residues. With 0 bases removed from V and 0 bases from J, the gap between germline ends came to 5 bases. CDR3 in DNA: TGTGCCAGCAGCCAAGACACTTACCAAGAGACCCAGTACTTC. It translates to CASSQDTYQETQYF.

This clonotype was seen ten or more times. The CDR3 nucleotides are TGCAGTGCTCTTGGGGACAGGGGTTCTGACGAGCAGTACTTC. This gives the protein CSALGDRGSDEQYF. The gene calls are TRBV20-1 and TRBJ2-7; 10 positions match TRBD1. This CDR3 region has 14 residues. The germline gives CDR1 DFQATT, CDR2 SNEGSKA (reference sequence). V was pared by 5 bases and J by 5 bases, with 9 bases of the junction left unmatched.